Listed below are T cell receptor beta chains from one sample, sequenced in a study of shared clonotypes between healthy human individuals. Method: immunoSEQ multiplex PCR; TCRdb's copy keeps in-frame clones and lacks some. The data show some 2,500,000 clones, 93% seen once. Sequencing input: naive CD4+ T cells from PBMCs. These receptors were obtained from a man aged 18 to 29 in good health. Some clones in this sample may be carry-over from other donors' samples. The CDR3 runs from the conserved cysteine through the conserved F or W. D genes are given only for firm matches. Size tells how often a clone was seen (once, few, many) or the class of an expanded clone, and some rows leave it out.

>TRBV7-8|16|TRBD1|-|TRBJ2-7
CASSADRSLISYEQYF
TGTGCCAGCAGTGCGGACAGGTCGCTCATCTCCTACGAGCAGTACTTC
>TRBV5-1|16|-|-|TRBJ1-2
CASSPGQPMERYGYTF
TGCGCCAGCAGCCCAGGACAGCCTATGGAGCGCTATGGCTACACCTTC
>TRBV29-1|14|TRBD1|-|TRBJ1-2
CSVVPGQGNYGYTF
TGCAGCGTTGTCCCGGGACAGGGGAACTATGGCTACACCTTC
>TRBV4-1|17|-|-|TRBJ2-1
CASSQELGRTIYNEQFF
TGCGCCAGCAGCCAAGAGCTGGGACGCACGATCTACAATGAGCAGTTCTTC
>TRBV9|17|TRBD2|-|TRBJ2-5
CASSVGGLAWYQETQYF
TGTGCCAGCAGCGTAGGTGGACTAGCGTGGTACCAAGAGACCCAGTACTTC
>TRBV6-1|13|-|-|TRBJ2-2
CASIGQNTGELFF
TGTGCCAGCATAGGACAGAACACCGGGGAGCTGTTTTTT
>TRBV4-3|13|-|-|TRBJ1-2
CASSQEGGFGYTF
TGCGCCAGCAGCCAAGAAGGCGGGTTTGGCTACACCTTC
>TRBV7-9|15|TRBD1|-|TRBJ1-1
CASSPQGTGGEEAFF
TGTGCCAGCAGCCCCCAGGGGACAGGGGGCGAGGAAGCTTTCTTT
>TRBV18|15|TRBD1|-|TRBJ1-1
CASSPGTGWDTEAFF
TGTGCCAGCTCACCGGGGACAGGGTGGGACACTGAAGCTTTCTTT
>TRBV7-8|14|-|-|TRBJ1-5
CASSLAAGYQPQHF
TGTGCCAGCAGCTTAGCGGCGGGCTATCAGCCCCAGCATTTT
>TRBV25-1|13|-|-|TRBJ1-2
CASRKGRNYGYTF
TGTGCCAGCAGAAAAGGGAGAAACTATGGCTACACCTTC
>TRBV5-1|17|TRBD1|-|TRBJ1-2
CASSLNLPDRGNYGYTF
TGCGCCAGCAGCTTGAATTTACCGGACAGGGGAAACTATGGCTACACCTTC
>TRBV7-2|16|-|-|TRBJ2-5
CASSLLGRKGYAAQYF
TGTGCCAGCAGCTTATTGGGCAGGAAGGGGTATGCGGCCCAGTACTTC
>TRBV29-1|15|TRBD2|-|TRBJ2-7
CSVVTGTSGSVEQYF
TGCAGCGTTGTGACCGGGACTAGCGGGAGTGTCGAGCAGTACTTC
>TRBV6-5|16|TRBD2|-|TRBJ2-1
CASSSTSGSSYNEQFF
TGTGCCAGCAGTTCGACTAGCGGGAGCTCCTACAATGAGCAGTTCTTC
>TRBV11-2|15|TRBD2|-|TRBJ2-1
CASSPPGGRAGEQFF
TGTGCCAGCAGCCCCCCCGGCGGGAGGGCCGGTGAGCAGTTCTTC
>TRBV5-1|16|TRBD2|once|TRBJ2-1
CASSFLPTSGYNEQFF
TGCGCCAGCAGCTTTCTCCCGACTAGCGGGTACAATGAGCAGTTCTTC
>TRBV5-1|18|TRBD1|-|TRBJ1-5
CASSPVPGTVYSNQPQHF
TGCGCCAGCAGCCCAGTCCCCGGGACAGTGTATAGCAATCAGCCCCAGCATTTT
>TRBV11-1|14|-|-|TRBJ1-1
CASSLTIMNTEAFF
TGTGCCAGCAGCTTAACAATCATGAACACTGAAGCTTTCTTT
>TRBV5-4|11|-|-|TRBJ1-1
CASTGGTEAFF
TGTGCCAGCACCGGCGGCACTGAAGCTTTCTTT
>TRBV28|16|-|-|TRBJ1-1
CASSSPGHPMNTEAFF
TGTGCCAGCAGTTCGCCGGGACACCCAATGAACACTGAAGCTTTCTTT
>TRBV11-3|15|TRBD2|-|TRBJ2-7
CASSLTSGRVHEQYF
TGTGCCAGCAGCTTAACTTCCGGGAGGGTCCACGAGCAGTACTTC
>TRBV11-3|15|TRBD2|-|TRBJ2-4
CASSVSSGNKNIQYF
TGTGCCAGCAGCGTATCTAGCGGGAATAAAAACATTCAGTACTTC
>TRBV19|13|-|-|TRBJ1-5
CASMDVFPGPQHF
TGTGCCAGTATGGATGTTTTTCCCGGGCCCCAGCATTTT
>TRBV30|14|TRBD2|-|TRBJ2-2
CAWSVGLAGGELFF
TGTGCCTGGAGTGTTGGACTAGCGGGCGGGGAGCTGTTTTTT
>TRBV5-1|16|TRBD1|-|TRBJ1-3
CASAGTGLSSGNTIYF
TGCGCCAGCGCCGGGACAGGTTTAAGCTCTGGAAACACCATATATTTT
>TRBV19|14|-|-|TRBJ2-7
CASSILGSSVEQYF
TGTGCCAGTAGTATCCTGGGGTCGTCGGTCGAGCAGTACTTC
>TRBV9|15|-|-|TRBJ2-7
CASSPQPQGRNEQYF
TGTGCCAGCAGCCCCCAACCACAGGGTAGGAACGAGCAGTACTTC
>TRBV18|14|TRBD1|-|TRBJ1-4
CASGGQGRNEKLFF
TGTGCCAGCGGAGGACAGGGGCGCAATGAAAAACTGTTTTTT